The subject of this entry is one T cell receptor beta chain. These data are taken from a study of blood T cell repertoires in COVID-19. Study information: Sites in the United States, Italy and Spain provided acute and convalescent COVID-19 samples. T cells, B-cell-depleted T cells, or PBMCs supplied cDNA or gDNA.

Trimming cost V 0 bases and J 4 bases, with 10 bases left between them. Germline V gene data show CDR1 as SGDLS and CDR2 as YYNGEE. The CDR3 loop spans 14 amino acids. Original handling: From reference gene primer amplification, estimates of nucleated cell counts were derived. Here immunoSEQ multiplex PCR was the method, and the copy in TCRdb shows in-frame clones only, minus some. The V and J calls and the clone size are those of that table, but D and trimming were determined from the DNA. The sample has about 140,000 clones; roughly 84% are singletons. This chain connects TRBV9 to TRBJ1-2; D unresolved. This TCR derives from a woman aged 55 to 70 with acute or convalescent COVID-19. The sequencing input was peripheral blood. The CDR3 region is CASSVDSLGYGYTF. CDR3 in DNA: TGTGCCAGCAGCGTAGACAGCTTGGGCTATGGCTACACCTTC.